The TCR beta chain described here comes from a study of T cells after yellow fever vaccination. On the study more broadly: Preparation of the low-cell-number fractions used SMART-Seq v4 Ultra Low Input.

General study results and limits: FACS-sorted repertoires could harbor abundant contaminating bulk-population clonotypes.

As regards this clonotype: As yet, its antigen is unknown.

V was trimmed by 3 bases and J by 5 bases, leaving 14 bases between them. CDR1 is SGHAT, CDR2 FQNNGV, per germline. The CDR3 covers 15 residues. TCRdb processed the 5' RACE reads anew with MiXCR; each CDR3 protein has one entry. The sample includes 450,000 to 550,000 distinct CDR3 sequences, 21% of them seen just once. The chain employs TRBV11-2 and TRBJ2-1; the D gene is possibly TRBD2 (6 bases). This receptor was obtained from a man aged 18 to 29 who received the YFV17D yellow fever vaccine. The sequences come from PBMCs, collected roughly 20 days after the first yellow fever vaccination. The CDR3 loop is CASSFKLATHNEQFF. Here the CDR3 DNA reads TGTGCCAGCAGCTTCAAACTAGCAACCCACAATGAGCAGTTCTTC.